A selection of T cell receptor beta chains follows, all from one sample in a study of cytomegalovirus exposure and HLA in healthy donors. TCRdb keeps only in-frame clones here, not all; method: immunoSEQ multiplex PCR. The sample has about 140,000 clones; approximately 73% are singletons. Sample: PBMCs. These receptors were collected from a woman in her 40s in good health and CMV-seronegative. Each CDR3 is given with its conserved first and last residue. D genes are given only for firm matches. Some rows mark clone size as missing; the rest say once, few, many or name a class of expanded clone.

D gene	J gene	V gene	clone size	CDR3 protein	CDR3 DNA
.	TRBJ1-5	TRBV7-9	.	CASSPPGEGNQPQHF	TGTGCCAGCAGCCCGCCGGGGGAAGGCAATCAGCCCCAGCATTTT
TRBD2	TRBJ2-1	TRBV5-1	once	CASSPASGGANEQFF	TGCGCCAGCAGCCCGGCTAGCGGGGGGGCCAATGAGCAGTTCTTC
.	TRBJ2-5	TRBV5-4	.	CASSRQAQTQETQYF	TGCGCCAGCAGCCGGCAGGCACAAACGCAAGAGACCCAGTACTTC
.	TRBJ1-1	TRBV11-1	.	CASSITGNTEAFF	TGTGCCAGCAGCATTACAGGGAACACTGAAGCTTTCTTT
.	TRBJ2-1	TRBV6-6	.	CASRPGQYNEQFF	TGTGCCAGCAGACCCGGACAGTACAATGAGCAGTTCTTC
TRBD1	TRBJ2-1	TRBV6-1	once	CASSGPQGVGYNEQFF	TGTGCCAGCAGTGGACCACAGGGGGTCGGTTACAATGAGCAGTTCTTC
.	TRBJ1-2	TRBV10-3	.	CAISEIERSYGYTF	TGTGCCATCAGTGAGATCGAGAGGAGCTATGGCTACACCTTC
.	TRBJ1-1	TRBV7-9	.	CASSLETEAFF	TGTGCCAGCAGCCTAGAGACAGAAGCTTTCTTT
TRBD1	TRBJ1-2	TRBV29-1	once	CSATLNAKPGQGVYGYTF	TGCAGCGCTACACTAAACGCGAAACCGGGACAGGGAGTTTATGGCTACACCTTC
TRBD1	TRBJ1-4	TRBV6-1	.	CASSEQGGGEKLFF	TGTGCCAGCAGTGAGCAGGGGGGAGGCGAAAAACTGTTTTTT
TRBD1	TRBJ1-3	TRBV9	.	CASSGDRGNTIYF	TGTGCCAGCAGCGGGGACAGGGGAAACACCATATATTTT
.	TRBJ1-1	TRBV6-5	.	CASSYQGFTEAFF	TGTGCCAGCAGTTACCAGGGGTTTACTGAAGCTTTCTTT
.	TRBJ2-7	TRBV6-5	.	CASSYSRDYEQYF	TGTGCCAGCAGTTACTCGAGGGATTACGAGCAGTACTTC
TRBD1	TRBJ2-2	TRBV7-8	once	CASSQMRGQNTGELFF	TGTGCCAGCAGTCAAATGAGGGGGCAGAACACCGGGGAGCTGTTTTTT
.	TRBJ1-1	TRBV28	.	CASLTGGIRAFF	TGTGCCAGTCTAACTGGGGGGATCAGGGCTTTCTTT
.	TRBJ2-1	TRBV15	once	CATSSPLILSRGTYNEQFF	TGTGCCACCAGCAGCCCCTTAATCCTTTCCCGCGGGACCTACAATGAGCAGTTCTTC
.	TRBJ2-5	TRBV28	once	CASSFEETQYF	TGTGCCAGCAGTTTCGAGGAGACCCAGTACTTC
TRBD1	TRBJ2-7	TRBV10-3	.	CAISEGQGAYEQYF	TGTGCCATCAGTGAGGGACAGGGCGCCTACGAGCAGTACTTC
.	TRBJ2-5	TRBV28	.	CASSLIGTQQETQYF	TGTGCCAGCAGTTTGATCGGGACTCAACAAGAGACCCAGTACTTC
.	TRBJ1-1	TRBV2	.	CASLRAKQAFF	TGTGCCAGCCTCAGGGCGAAACAAGCTTTCTTT
TRBD1	TRBJ2-2	TRBV7-7	.	CASSLDTGETGELFF	TGTGCTAGCAGCTTAGATACAGGGGAAACCGGGGAGCTGTTTTTT
.	TRBJ2-2	TRBV19	.	CASSSWTEANTGELFF	TGTGCCAGTAGTTCCTGGACAGAAGCGAACACCGGGGAGCTGTTTTTT
.	TRBJ1-6	TRBV6-1	.	CASSGRNSPLHF	TGTGCCAGCAGTGGGAGAAATTCACCCCTCCACTTT
TRBD1	TRBJ2-5	TRBV2	.	CASSRRQGVGTQYF	TGTGCCAGCAGTAGAAGACAGGGGGTCGGGACCCAGTACTTC
TRBD2	TRBJ2-3	TRBV4-2	.	CASSQEYSGGPDTQYF	TGTGCCAGCAGCCAAGAATATAGCGGGGGGCCAGATACGCAGTATTTT
TRBD2	TRBJ2-1	TRBV9	.	CASSPWTSGEYGEQFF	TGTGCCAGCAGCCCTTGGACTAGCGGGGAGTATGGTGAGCAGTTCTTC
.	TRBJ1-3	TRBV10-3	once	CAISVQGAGNTIYF	TGTGCCATCAGCGTACAGGGTGCTGGAAACACCATATATTTT
.	TRBJ2-7	TRBV7-9	few	CASSLGNRDYEQYF	TGTGCCAGCAGCTTAGGAAACAGAGACTACGAGCAGTACTTC